Detailed here is one TCR beta chain. Germline V gene lookup returns CDR1 LNHDA and CDR2 SQIVND (reference sequence). With 6 bases clipped from V and 6 bases from J, the junction kept 11 bases outside the gene matches. The CDR3 runs to 14 residues. This record belongs to a study of blood T cell repertoires in COVID-19. Original data processing: Reference gene primer amplification in the assay estimated nucleated cell counts. TCRdb's copy holds only in-frame clones and misses some; the assay was immunoSEQ multiplex PCR. That table furnishes V, J and clone size, whereas the DNA furnished D and trimming. This sample yields 43,000 or so clones, of which roughly 86% are seen a single time; about 16% belongs to the top ten.

This receptor was identified in a man in his 60s with active or convalescent COVID-19. Specimen: peripheral blood. The chain has TRBV19 and TRBJ2-7, with 7 bases fitting TRBD1. This CDR3 reads CASRPTGVRAEQYF. The CDR3 nucleotides are TGTGCCAGTAGACCAACAGGGGTTCGCGCCGAGCAGTACTTC.